This T cell receptor beta chain was observed in a study of shared clonotypes between healthy human individuals. Study summary: Each donor's CD4 naive and CD4 memory cells filled three plates apiece, CD8 naive two, and CD8 memory one.

This clone was counted a single time. The antigen is undetermined. Findings and caveats of the study: Across subsets, estimated richness was generally greater for naive than for memory populations. In contrast to clonotypes shared by all four donors, non-shared clonotypes had lower generation probabilities. Sampling was confined to blood; repertoires within tissues likely differ.

Germline CDR1 reads SQVTM; CDR2 reads ANQGSEA. The CDR3 contains 13 residues. With 4 bases removed from V and 7 bases from J, the gap between germline ends came to 16 bases. Data came from immunoSEQ multiplex PCR; TCRdb stores just in-frame clones and leaves some out. The sample contains some 1 million clones, roughly 80% of which appear only once. The sample consisted of memory CD4+ T cells sorted from blood. Subset meaning: CD45RA-negative fraction. The J gene is TRBJ1-2, the V gene TRBV29-1, with D perhaps TRBD1 (5 bases). This sequence was found in a man between 18 and 29 years old in good health. CDR3 in DNA: TGCAGCGTTGGTTGGGGGGGTCTCGGTGGCTACACCTTC. It specifies CSVGWGGLGGYTF.